The clone carrying this TCR beta chain has a handful of counts. Its antigen is unidentified. TCRdb fed the 5' RACE reads into MiXCR, producing one record per CDR3 protein. The sample lists approximately 500,000 distinct CDR3 sequences, roughly an eighth occurring once. The CDR3 sequence is 16 residues long. Between the trimmed V and J ends, which lost 2 bases and 9 bases, there was a span of 20 bases. The sample belongs to a study of CD8 T cells in ankylosing spondylitis. Study findings and constraints: Apparently characteristic of ankylosing spondylitis blood was a TCR beta motif (roughly eight highly homologous variants).

The sequence came from a male donor with ankylosing spondylitis. The sample consisted of blood, either unsorted or a sorted T cell fraction (not recorded which). V gene TRBV12-3 or TRBV12-4 combines with J gene TRBJ2-1; D not resolved. As DNA, the CDR3 is TGTGCCAGCAGTTTACCCGGCGCGGTAACTTTTAGTGAGCAGTTCTTC. Amino acids: CASSLPGAVTFSEQFF.